This T cell receptor beta chain was found in a study of control samples from healthy donors and cancer patients. Some clones are missing from TCRdb's copy, which holds only in-frame ones; the method was immunoSEQ multiplex PCR. The sample lists 100,000 to 150,000 clones; about 93% were seen once. Per the germline V gene, CDR1 is SGHNT and CDR2 is YYREEE (reference sequence). The CDR3 runs to 15 residues. Germline trimming cut 4 bases from V and 3 bases from J; bases unmatched to any gene: 6. This chain connects TRBV5-4 to TRBJ2-3; 9 positions match TRBD1. Sequencing was performed on blood. The receptor comes from a middle-aged man in good health. The CDR3 spells CASSHGQGRTDTQYF. CDR3 DNA sequence: TGTGCCAGCAGCCATGGACAGGGGAGGACAGATACGCAGTATTTT.